The entry below describes one T cell receptor (beta chain). The authors' processing: The authors estimated nucleated cell counts from reference gene primer amplification. Sequencing was performed with immunoSEQ multiplex PCR; in TCRdb, only in-frame clones are kept and a portion is missing. That table is the source of V, J and clone size, and D and trimming were worked out from the DNA. The sample holds roughly 59,000 clones, around four fifths seen once. This sample is part of a study of blood T cell repertoires in COVID-19. Across the whole study: COVID-19 samples, acute and convalescent, were from the United States, Italy and Spain. The cDNA or gDNA used as material had been derived from T cells, B-cell-depleted T cells, or PBMCs.

The ends lost 2 bases at V and 4 bases at J; junction bases unmatched: 6. Germline CDR1 reads SGHNT; CDR2 reads YYREEE (reference sequence). This CDR3 contains 15 residues. This sequence joins TRBV5-4 and TRBJ2-7; 10 bases fit TRBD1. Sample: peripheral blood. The clonotype originates from a human donor in a cohort sampled during active COVID-19. CDR3 in amino acids: CASSLGQGDSYEQYF. The CDR3 DNA is TGTGCCAGCAGCTTAGGACAGGGGGATAGTTACGAGCAGTACTTC.